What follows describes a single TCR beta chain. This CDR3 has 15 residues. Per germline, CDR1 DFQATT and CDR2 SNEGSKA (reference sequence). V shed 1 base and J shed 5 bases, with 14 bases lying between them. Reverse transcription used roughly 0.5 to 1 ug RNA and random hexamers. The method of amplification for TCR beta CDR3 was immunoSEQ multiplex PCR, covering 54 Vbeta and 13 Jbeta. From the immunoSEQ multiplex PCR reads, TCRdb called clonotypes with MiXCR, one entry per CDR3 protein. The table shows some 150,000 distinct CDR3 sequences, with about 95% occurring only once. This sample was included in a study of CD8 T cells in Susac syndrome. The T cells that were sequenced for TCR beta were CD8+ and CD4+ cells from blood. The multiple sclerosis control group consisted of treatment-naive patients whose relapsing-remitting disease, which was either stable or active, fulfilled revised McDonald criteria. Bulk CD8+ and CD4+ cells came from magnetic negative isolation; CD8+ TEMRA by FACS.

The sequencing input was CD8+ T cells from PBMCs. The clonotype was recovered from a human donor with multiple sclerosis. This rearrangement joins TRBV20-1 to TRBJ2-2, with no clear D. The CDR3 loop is CSARAPTDGTGELFF. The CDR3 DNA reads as TGCAGTGCTAGAGCGCCCACAGACGGAACCGGGGAGCTGTTTTTT.